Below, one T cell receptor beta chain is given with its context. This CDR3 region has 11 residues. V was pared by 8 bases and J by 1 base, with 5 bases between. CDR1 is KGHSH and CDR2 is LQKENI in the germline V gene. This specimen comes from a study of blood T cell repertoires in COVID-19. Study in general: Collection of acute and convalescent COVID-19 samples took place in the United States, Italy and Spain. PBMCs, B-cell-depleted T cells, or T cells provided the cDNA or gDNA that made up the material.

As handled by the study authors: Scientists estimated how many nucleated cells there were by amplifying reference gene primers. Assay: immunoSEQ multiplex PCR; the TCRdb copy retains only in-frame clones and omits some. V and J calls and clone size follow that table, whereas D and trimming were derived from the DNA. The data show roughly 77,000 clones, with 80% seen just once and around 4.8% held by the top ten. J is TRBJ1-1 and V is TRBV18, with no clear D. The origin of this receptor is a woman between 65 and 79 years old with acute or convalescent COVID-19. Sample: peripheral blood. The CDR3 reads CASAENTEAFF. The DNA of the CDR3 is TGTGCCAGCGCGGAGAACACTGAAGCTTTCTTT.